This T cell receptor beta chain is drawn from a study of Graves' ophthalmopathy and Graves' hyperthyroidism. About the research overall: Peripheral blood samples were taken at initial diagnosis, before any treatment.

Many counts were recorded for this clonotype. Transcripts of RNA were the source for amplifying TCR beta CDR3 regions. The first-round RT-PCR employed HTBI primers together with the Qiagen OneStep RT-PCR kit. A multiplex PCR was then performed as the second round. TCRdb recomputed calls from the multiplex PCR reads with MiXCR, one row per CDR3 protein. The sample has 400,000 or so distinct CDR3 sequences; less than 20% are singletons. The trim removed 3 bases at V and 3 bases at J, leaving 4 bases unmatched. Germline V gene sequence: CDR1 LNHDA, CDR2 SQIVND (reference sequence). This CDR3 is built from 14 residues. Hyperthyroidism was new, under 2 months, in patients aged 18 to 65.

This chain joins TRBV19 and TRBJ1-2; 7 bases are a match to TRBD1. The receptor was derived from a woman aged 18-29 years with stable Graves' hyperthyroidism. Sequenced: peripheral blood. The DNA of the CDR3 is TGTGCCAGTAGTATGGAGGGGGCAGACTATGGCTACACCTTC. The encoded protein is CASSMEGADYGYTF.